A selection of T cell receptor beta chains follows, all from one sample in a study of Ad26.COV2.S vaccination and SARS-CoV-2 variants. The repertoire was sequenced with immunoSEQ multiplex PCR; TCRdb's copy has only in-frame clones and lacks some. The sample yields 350,000 to 450,000 clones, around 86% seen once. Material: peripheral blood, obtained in a trial of Ad26.COV2.S vaccine versus placebo. These receptor sequences come from a person between 18 and 60 years old who received the Ad26.COV2.S COVID-19 vaccine or a placebo. CDR3s include the opening cysteine and the closing phenylalanine or tryptophan. A D gene is named only where the DNA matches it firmly. Expanded clones are given a class, and other clones once, few, many or no size at all.

cdr3_aa: CASSLLRAGGPNDEQFF; cdr3_nt: TGTGCCAGCAGCCTCCTAAGGGCGGGGGGGCCTAACGATGAGCAGTTCTTC; clone_size: once; d_call: TRBD2; j_call: TRBJ2-1; v_call: TRBV5-8
cdr3_aa: CASSLDSASGNTIYF; cdr3_nt: TGTGCCAGCAGTTTGGACAGCGCTTCTGGAAACACCATATATTTT; clone_size: .; d_call: .; j_call: TRBJ1-3; v_call: TRBV6-5
cdr3_aa: CASSPRQVRPYNSPLHF; cdr3_nt: TGCGCCAGCAGCCCCCGACAGGTGCGCCCGTATAATTCACCCCTCCACTTT; clone_size: .; d_call: .; j_call: TRBJ1-6; v_call: TRBV4-1
cdr3_aa: CASSQDLYATQYF; cdr3_nt: TGTGCCAGCAGCCAAGATCTGTACGCTACGCAGTATTTT; clone_size: .; d_call: .; j_call: TRBJ2-3; v_call: TRBV4-2
cdr3_aa: CASSFVGTVLHEQYF; cdr3_nt: TGTGCCAGCAGCTTCGTTGGGACAGTCCTCCACGAGCAGTACTTC; clone_size: .; d_call: TRBD1; j_call: TRBJ2-7; v_call: TRBV5-4
cdr3_aa: CATSPTTGSPTEAFF; cdr3_nt: TGTGCCACCAGCCCTACCACCGGGTCCCCCACTGAAGCTTTCTTT; clone_size: few; d_call: .; j_call: TRBJ1-1; v_call: TRBV15
cdr3_aa: CASSPDRGEQYF; cdr3_nt: TGTGCCAGCTCACCCGACAGGGGCGAGCAGTACTTC; clone_size: .; d_call: TRBD1; j_call: TRBJ2-7; v_call: TRBV18
cdr3_aa: CARNRDTDNEQFF; cdr3_nt: TGTGCCAGAAACCGGGACACAGACAATGAGCAGTTCTTC; clone_size: .; d_call: .; j_call: TRBJ2-1; v_call: TRBV7-2
cdr3_aa: CATSKGGIYGYTF; cdr3_nt: TGTGCCACCAGTAAAGGGGGAATCTATGGCTACACCTTC; clone_size: .; d_call: .; j_call: TRBJ1-2; v_call: TRBV24-1
cdr3_aa: CASSARWGGSGNTIYF; cdr3_nt: TGTGCCAGCAGCGCCCGCTGGGGGGGCTCTGGAAACACCATATATTTT; clone_size: .; d_call: .; j_call: TRBJ1-3; v_call: TRBV9
cdr3_aa: CASSQDYGEGNEQFF; cdr3_nt: TGCGCCAGCAGCCAAGATTACGGGGAAGGGAATGAGCAGTTCTTC; clone_size: .; d_call: .; j_call: TRBJ2-1; v_call: TRBV4-3
cdr3_aa: CASSYGNEQFF; cdr3_nt: TGTGCCAGCAGTTACGGCAATGAGCAGTTCTTC; clone_size: .; d_call: .; j_call: TRBJ2-1; v_call: TRBV6-6
cdr3_aa: CASRAGHPYEQYF; cdr3_nt: TGTGCCAGCAGGGCGGGACACCCCTACGAGCAGTACTTC; clone_size: .; d_call: .; j_call: TRBJ2-7; v_call: TRBV6-5
cdr3_aa: CSVEDPTAAKNIQYF; cdr3_nt: TGCAGCGTTGAAGATCCTACAGCCGCCAAAAACATTCAGTACTTC; clone_size: once; d_call: .; j_call: TRBJ2-4; v_call: TRBV29-1
cdr3_aa: CASSAKLAGGLPPDTQYF; cdr3_nt: TGTGCCAGCAGCGCGAAACTAGCGGGGGGCCTTCCCCCAGATACGCAGTATTTT; clone_size: .; d_call: TRBD2; j_call: TRBJ2-3; v_call: TRBV7-8
cdr3_aa: CASSYSWRTYNSPLHF; cdr3_nt: TGTGCCAGCAGTTACTCTTGGCGAACCTATAATTCACCCCTCCACTTT; clone_size: .; d_call: .; j_call: TRBJ1-6; v_call: TRBV6-5
cdr3_aa: CASSLADSGAGYTF; cdr3_nt: TGTGCCAGCAGCTTAGCTGACTCGGGTGCGGGCTACACCTTC; clone_size: .; d_call: .; j_call: TRBJ1-2; v_call: TRBV11-2
cdr3_aa: CASGLGGPYNEQFF; cdr3_nt: TGTGCTAGTGGTTTGGGGGGGCCCTACAATGAGCAGTTCTTC; clone_size: .; d_call: .; j_call: TRBJ2-1; v_call: TRBV12-5
cdr3_aa: CASSVSGQGGYEQYF; cdr3_nt: TGTGCCAGCAGCGTAAGCGGACAGGGAGGCTACGAGCAGTACTTC; clone_size: once; d_call: TRBD1; j_call: TRBJ2-7; v_call: TRBV2
cdr3_aa: CASSIGTGRGGPVFYGYTF; cdr3_nt: TGTGCCAGTAGTATAGGGACAGGCCGGGGGGGACCTGTCTTCTATGGCTACACCTTC; clone_size: .; d_call: TRBD1; j_call: TRBJ1-2; v_call: TRBV19
cdr3_aa: CASSPSWQGRSTWNQPQHF; cdr3_nt: TGTGCCAGCAGCCCCTCCTGGCAGGGGCGGTCTACATGGAATCAGCCCCAGCATTTT; clone_size: few; d_call: .; j_call: TRBJ1-5; v_call: TRBV27
cdr3_aa: CASSLRGDRVNEQFF; cdr3_nt: TGTGCCAGCAGTTTGCGCGGGGACAGGGTCAATGAGCAGTTCTTC; clone_size: .; d_call: TRBD1; j_call: TRBJ2-1; v_call: TRBV11-3
cdr3_aa: CASSELVAGKTQYF; cdr3_nt: TGTGCCAGCAGTGAATTGGTAGCGGGAAAGACCCAGTACTTC; clone_size: .; d_call: TRBD2; j_call: TRBJ2-5; v_call: TRBV2
cdr3_aa: CASSLWDRIDATNEKLFF; cdr3_nt: TGCGCCAGCAGCTTATGGGACAGGATCGATGCAACTAATGAAAAACTGTTTTTT; clone_size: .; d_call: TRBD1; j_call: TRBJ1-4; v_call: TRBV5-1
cdr3_aa: CASSPPGQGFYEQYF; cdr3_nt: TGTGCCAGCAGCCCCCCGGGACAGGGGTTCTACGAGCAGTACTTC; clone_size: .; d_call: TRBD1; j_call: TRBJ2-7; v_call: TRBV7-9
cdr3_aa: CASSLLVYGYTF; cdr3_nt: TGTGCCAGCAGCTTACTGGTGTATGGCTACACCTTC; clone_size: .; d_call: .; j_call: TRBJ1-2; v_call: TRBV7-9
cdr3_aa: CASSQPPGGGRNTIYF; cdr3_nt: TGTGCCAGCAGCCAACCCCCAGGGGGCGGAAGAAACACCATATATTTT; clone_size: .; d_call: TRBD1; j_call: TRBJ1-3; v_call: TRBV7-9
cdr3_aa: CAWSVGRGDTEAFF; cdr3_nt: TGTGCCTGGAGTGTCGGCCGTGGGGACACTGAAGCTTTCTTT; clone_size: .; d_call: .; j_call: TRBJ1-1; v_call: TRBV30
cdr3_aa: CSASVGNSYNEQFF; cdr3_nt: TGCAGTGCTAGTGTGGGGAACTCCTACAATGAGCAGTTCTTC; clone_size: .; d_call: .; j_call: TRBJ2-1; v_call: TRBV20-1
cdr3_aa: CASTVDRGGGSPLHF; cdr3_nt: TGTGCCAGTACCGTCGACAGGGGGGGAGGATCACCCCTCCACTTT; clone_size: .; d_call: TRBD1; j_call: TRBJ1-6; v_call: TRBV19
cdr3_aa: CASSFSGPNTGELFF; cdr3_nt: TGTGCCAGCAGCTTCAGCGGTCCGAACACCGGGGAGCTGTTTTTT; clone_size: few; d_call: .; j_call: TRBJ2-2; v_call: TRBV11-2
cdr3_aa: CASTHGYSYNEQFF; cdr3_nt: TGTGCCAGCACCCACGGGTACTCCTACAATGAGCAGTTCTTC; clone_size: .; d_call: .; j_call: TRBJ2-1; v_call: TRBV19
cdr3_aa: CASSYGSRRDNEQYF; cdr3_nt: TGCGCCAGCAGCTACGGGTCCCGAAGGGACAACGAGCAGTACTTC; clone_size: .; d_call: .; j_call: TRBJ2-7; v_call: TRBV5-1
cdr3_aa: CASSLGDAYEQYF; cdr3_nt: TGTGCCAGCAGCTTAGGTGACGCCTACGAGCAGTACTTC; clone_size: .; d_call: .; j_call: TRBJ2-7; v_call: TRBV11-2
cdr3_aa: CASSLASGGQETQYF; cdr3_nt: TGTGCCAGCAGTTTAGCTAGCGGGGGACAAGAGACCCAGTACTTC; clone_size: .; d_call: TRBD2; j_call: TRBJ2-5; v_call: TRBV27
cdr3_aa: CAWMGQVSYNEQFF; cdr3_nt: TGTGCCTGGATGGGACAGGTGTCCTACAATGAGCAGTTCTTC; clone_size: .; d_call: TRBD1; j_call: TRBJ2-1; v_call: TRBV30
cdr3_aa: CASTQGAGNQPQHF; cdr3_nt: TGTGCCAGCACCCAGGGGGCAGGCAATCAGCCCCAGCATTTT; clone_size: .; d_call: TRBD1; j_call: TRBJ1-5; v_call: TRBV6-6
cdr3_aa: CASRKTGGGEQFF; cdr3_nt: TGTGCCAGCAGGAAAACAGGGGGCGGTGAGCAGTTCTTC; clone_size: .; d_call: TRBD1; j_call: TRBJ2-1; v_call: TRBV27
cdr3_aa: CASSIAGVADTQYF; cdr3_nt: TGTGCCAGCAGCATAGCGGGGGTGGCAGATACGCAGTATTTT; clone_size: .; d_call: TRBD2; j_call: TRBJ2-3; v_call: TRBV5-5
cdr3_aa: CASSLGGWVNTEAFF; cdr3_nt: TGTGCCAGCAGCTTAGGAGGGTGGGTGAACACTGAAGCTTTCTTT; clone_size: few; d_call: .; j_call: TRBJ1-1; v_call: TRBV13
cdr3_aa: CASTPADSAKAQHF; cdr3_nt: TGTGCCAGCACCCCCGCCGACAGCGCAAAGGCCCAGCATTTT; clone_size: .; d_call: .; j_call: TRBJ1-5; v_call: TRBV6-6
cdr3_aa: CASSEPGQMNTEAFF; cdr3_nt: TGTGCCAGCTCCGAACCGGGACAAATGAACACTGAAGCTTTCTTT; clone_size: .; d_call: .; j_call: TRBJ1-1; v_call: TRBV18